This TCR beta chain was found in a study of PD-1 blockade in classical Hodgkin lymphoma. Study-level results: Repertoire differences lack defined causes, possibly disease activity or prior therapy. Newly diagnosed patients reportedly trailed healthy donors in baseline TCR diversity.

Time point of the sample: newly diagnosed, previously untreated cHL patient sample. Negative selection with magnets was how CD8+ T cells were isolated from the thawed PBMCs. A comparison was provided by newly diagnosed, untreated classical Hodgkin lymphoma PBMCs. For this clone: No antigen is known for it.

Measured with immunoSEQ multiplex PCR; TCRdb has only the in-frame clones, and not every one. This sample carries about 21,000 clones, approximately 87% of them seen once, and the ten largest clones take roughly 7.4%. The ends were cut back, 4 bases at V and 0 bases at J, with 9 bases in the middle. The germline V gene has CDR1 LNHDA and CDR2 SQIVND (reference sequence). The CDR3 length is 14 residues. The receptor was derived from a human donor with classical Hodgkin lymphoma. This rearrangement joins TRBV19 to TRBJ1-1; maybe TRBD1 (5 bases). The specimen sequenced was CD8+ T cells from blood. The CDR3 coding sequence is TGTGCCAGTAGTAAGGGACCGTTGAACACTGAAGCTTTCTTT. It is translated as CASSKGPLNTEAFF.